A selection of T cell receptor beta chains follows, all from one sample in a study of blood T cell repertoires in COVID-19. The method was immunoSEQ multiplex PCR; TCRdb's version includes in-frame clones alone and lacks a portion of them. The repertoire holds roughly 300,000 clones, with roughly nine tenths as singletons. Sequencing was done on a sample of peripheral blood. The receptors stem from a woman in her twenties or thirties with COVID-19, enrolled during active disease. Both conserved end residues are part of each CDR3. Fields, in order: D gene, J gene, clone size, V gene, CDR3 DNA, CDR3 protein. A D gene is named only where the DNA matches it firmly. Clone sizes are given selectively: once, few, many, or a class where the clone is expanded.

d_gene: .; j_gene: TRBJ1-2; abundance: .; v_gene: TRBV27; CDR3nt: TGTGCCAGCAAGAGGCGACAGATCCCTACCGCTAGCGGTGGCTACACCTTC; CDR3aa: CASKRRQIPTASGGYTF
d_gene: TRBD1; j_gene: TRBJ2-4; abundance: once; v_gene: TRBV25-1; CDR3nt: TGTGCCAGCAGTGCAATGGGACAGGGTTTAGACATTCAGTACTTC; CDR3aa: CASSAMGQGLDIQYF
d_gene: .; j_gene: TRBJ1-4; abundance: .; v_gene: TRBV28; CDR3nt: TGTGCCAGCAGTTCCCCCGGCCGGGGGGGGGCTAATGAAAAACTGTTTTTT; CDR3aa: CASSSPGRGGANEKLFF
d_gene: TRBD2; j_gene: TRBJ2-1; abundance: .; v_gene: TRBV19; CDR3nt: TGTGCCAGTAGTATAGCGTTCGAGACTAGCGGGGGGGCAGTCAATGAGCAGTTCTTC; CDR3aa: CASSIAFETSGGAVNEQFF
d_gene: TRBD1; j_gene: TRBJ2-7; abundance: .; v_gene: TRBV7-9; CDR3nt: TGTGCCAGCAGCCCGGGACAGGGGGGCGAGCAGTACTTC; CDR3aa: CASSPGQGGEQYF
d_gene: .; j_gene: TRBJ2-7; abundance: .; v_gene: TRBV5-1; CDR3nt: TGCGCCAGCAGCTTGGCGTGGGGAGGCTCGGCCTCCTACGAGCAGTACTTC; CDR3aa: CASSLAWGGSASYEQYF
d_gene: TRBD2; j_gene: TRBJ2-3; abundance: .; v_gene: TRBV4-2; CDR3nt: TGTGCCAGCAGCCAAGACGGGGAGCGGGGGGGCCAGACAGATACGCAGTATTTT; CDR3aa: CASSQDGERGGQTDTQYF
d_gene: .; j_gene: TRBJ2-6; abundance: .; v_gene: TRBV5-1; CDR3nt: TGCGCCAGCAGCACCGTCCGGGTGTCTGGGGCCAACGTCCTGACTTTC; CDR3aa: CASSTVRVSGANVLTF
d_gene: .; j_gene: TRBJ2-5; abundance: .; v_gene: TRBV11-3; CDR3nt: TGTGCCAGCAGCTTCCAGGGGGGTGAGACCCAGTACTTC; CDR3aa: CASSFQGGETQYF
d_gene: TRBD1; j_gene: TRBJ1-1; abundance: .; v_gene: TRBV6-5; CDR3nt: TGTGCCAGTCATTACCGGACAGGAGAAGCTTTCTTT; CDR3aa: CASHYRTGEAFF
d_gene: .; j_gene: TRBJ1-1; abundance: .; v_gene: TRBV29-1; CDR3nt: TGCAGCGCCACAACAGTGAACACTGAAGCTTTCTTT; CDR3aa: CSATTVNTEAFF
d_gene: .; j_gene: TRBJ1-4; abundance: .; v_gene: TRBV14; CDR3nt: TGTGCCAGCAGCCAAGAATGGCAGGAAAAACTGTTTTTT; CDR3aa: CASSQEWQEKLFF
d_gene: .; j_gene: TRBJ1-2; abundance: .; v_gene: TRBV5-6; CDR3nt: TGTGCCAGCAGCTTGCGGGGGGTTTATGGCTACACCTTC; CDR3aa: CASSLRGVYGYTF
d_gene: TRBD2; j_gene: TRBJ2-1; abundance: .; v_gene: TRBV4-2; CDR3nt: TGTGCCAGCAGCCTTTCTAGCGGGGGGGCCGCTGTAAATGAGCAGTTCTTC; CDR3aa: CASSLSSGGAAVNEQFF
d_gene: .; j_gene: TRBJ2-7; abundance: .; v_gene: TRBV7-9; CDR3nt: TGTGCCAGCAGCTCCGATTCGGGGAGGGAGCAGTACTTC; CDR3aa: CASSSDSGREQYF
d_gene: TRBD1; j_gene: TRBJ2-3; abundance: .; v_gene: TRBV11-2; CDR3nt: TGTGCCAGCAGCTTAGATTCGGGGACAGGTCCTAACCAGGGGACGCAGTATTTT; CDR3aa: CASSLDSGTGPNQGTQYF
d_gene: .; j_gene: TRBJ2-3; abundance: once; v_gene: TRBV24-1; CDR3nt: TGTGCCACCAGTGACCCCATAAAGGGGTCTCGCACAGATACGCAGTATTTT; CDR3aa: CATSDPIKGSRTDTQYF
d_gene: TRBD1; j_gene: TRBJ1-6; abundance: .; v_gene: TRBV7-6; CDR3nt: TGTGCCAGCAGCTTAGGGACAGGCGTGGATTCACCCCTCCACTTT; CDR3aa: CASSLGTGVDSPLHF
d_gene: .; j_gene: TRBJ1-1; abundance: .; v_gene: TRBV1; CDR3nt: TGCACCAGCAGACGCAAGGAAACTAAACAGGGGGGGGCTGAAGCTTTCTTT; CDR3aa: CTSRRKETKQGGAEAFF
d_gene: TRBD1; j_gene: TRBJ1-5; abundance: .; v_gene: TRBV4-1; CDR3nt: TGCGCCAGCAGGATCCTCCGATGGACAGGGAAGCAGCCCCAGCATTTT; CDR3aa: CASRILRWTGKQPQHF
d_gene: TRBD2; j_gene: TRBJ2-2; abundance: once; v_gene: TRBV5-4; CDR3nt: TGTGCCAGCAGCACGTGGACTAGGAGGAACACCGGGGAGCTGTTTTTT; CDR3aa: CASSTWTRRNTGELFF
d_gene: TRBD2; j_gene: TRBJ2-3; abundance: .; v_gene: TRBV9; CDR3nt: TGTGCCAGCAGCGTGGCTTCTCGGGAGGGTACGCAGTATTTT; CDR3aa: CASSVASREGTQYF
d_gene: .; j_gene: TRBJ1-1; abundance: .; v_gene: TRBV5-8; CDR3nt: TGTGCCAGCAAACGGGGGGGGGCCTCCTTTATTGAAGCTTTCTTT; CDR3aa: CASKRGGASFIEAFF
d_gene: .; j_gene: TRBJ2-5; abundance: .; v_gene: TRBV5-4; CDR3nt: TGTGCCAGCAGCTCAAACGGGGAGACCCAGTACTTC; CDR3aa: CASSSNGETQYF
d_gene: .; j_gene: TRBJ2-1; abundance: .; v_gene: TRBV24-1; CDR3nt: TGTGCCACCTCCGGGGAGTTGAGCAATGAGCAGTTCTTC; CDR3aa: CATSGELSNEQFF
d_gene: .; j_gene: TRBJ1-3; abundance: .; v_gene: TRBV11-1; CDR3nt: TGTGCCAGCAGCTTTGAGCCCGCCGGCTCTGGAAACACCATATATTTT; CDR3aa: CASSFEPAGSGNTIYF
d_gene: .; j_gene: TRBJ1-1; abundance: once; v_gene: TRBV2; CDR3nt: TGTGCCAGCAGTGATCGACCCAGGGAAGGGACTGAAGCTTTCTTT; CDR3aa: CASSDRPREGTEAFF
d_gene: TRBD1; j_gene: TRBJ2-4; abundance: few; v_gene: TRBV13; CDR3nt: TGTGCCAGCAGCCCGTCGACAGGGGGGGCCAAAAACATTCAGTACTTC; CDR3aa: CASSPSTGGAKNIQYF
d_gene: .; j_gene: TRBJ1-6; abundance: .; v_gene: TRBV6-5; CDR3nt: TGTGCCAGCAGTTACGGGGACATCTATAATTCACCCCTCCACTTT; CDR3aa: CASSYGDIYNSPLHF
d_gene: TRBD1; j_gene: TRBJ2-1; abundance: .; v_gene: TRBV2; CDR3nt: TGTGCCAGCAGCCCCCTTCTCCGGGACAGGGGTGAGCAGTTCTTC; CDR3aa: CASSPLLRDRGEQFF
d_gene: .; j_gene: TRBJ1-1; abundance: few; v_gene: TRBV19; CDR3nt: TGTGCCAGTAGTATTTCAGGGACTGTGAACACTGAAGCTTTCTTT; CDR3aa: CASSISGTVNTEAFF
d_gene: TRBD2; j_gene: TRBJ2-3; abundance: .; v_gene: TRBV6-5; CDR3nt: TGTGCCAGCAGTCGGGGACTAGCGGTATTAACGCAGTATTTT; CDR3aa: CASSRGLAVLTQYF
d_gene: .; j_gene: TRBJ2-7; abundance: .; v_gene: TRBV28; CDR3nt: TGTGCCAGCAGTTACCCCCACCAACACATCCACGAGCAGTACTTC; CDR3aa: CASSYPHQHIHEQYF
d_gene: .; j_gene: TRBJ2-3; abundance: few; v_gene: TRBV12-2; CDR3nt: TGTGCAAGTCGCTTAGGGACTAGCGTATCTAGCACAGATACGCAGTATTTT; CDR3aa: CASRLGTSVSSTDTQYF
d_gene: .; j_gene: TRBJ2-1; abundance: .; v_gene: TRBV7-9; CDR3nt: TGTGCCAGCAATGCTGACTCCCACAATGAGCAGTTCTTC; CDR3aa: CASNADSHNEQFF
d_gene: .; j_gene: TRBJ2-7; abundance: .; v_gene: TRBV18; CDR3nt: TGTGCCAGCTCACCTTCGACAGACGGCGAGCAGTACTTC; CDR3aa: CASSPSTDGEQYF
d_gene: TRBD2; j_gene: TRBJ2-3; abundance: once; v_gene: TRBV13; CDR3nt: TGTGCCAGCAGCTCCTCCGCCGGGACTAGCGCTCTTGATACGCAGTATTTT; CDR3aa: CASSSSAGTSALDTQYF
d_gene: TRBD1; j_gene: TRBJ2-5; abundance: .; v_gene: TRBV12-3/TRBV12-4; CDR3nt: TGTGCCAGCAGACGACAGGGAATAAAGACCCAGTACTTC; CDR3aa: CASRRQGIKTQYF
d_gene: TRBD1; j_gene: TRBJ1-5; abundance: few; v_gene: TRBV6-1; CDR3nt: TGTGCCAGCAGTGATCGGGACAGGGGACGTTATCAGCCCCAGCATTTT; CDR3aa: CASSDRDRGRYQPQHF
d_gene: .; j_gene: TRBJ1-1; abundance: .; v_gene: TRBV4-1; CDR3nt: TGCGCCAGCAGCCACGGGGGCACTGAAGCTTTCTTT; CDR3aa: CASSHGGTEAFF
d_gene: TRBD2; j_gene: TRBJ2-1; abundance: .; v_gene: TRBV28; CDR3nt: TGTGCCAGCAGTTCTTATGATATTGGGACTAGCGGGGGGGCCGGTAATGAGCAGTTCTTC; CDR3aa: CASSSYDIGTSGGAGNEQFF
d_gene: TRBD1; j_gene: TRBJ1-4; abundance: .; v_gene: TRBV5-1; CDR3nt: TGCGCCAGCAGTTCCGGGACAGTACGGGAAAAACTGTTTTTT; CDR3aa: CASSSGTVREKLFF
d_gene: .; j_gene: TRBJ2-2; abundance: .; v_gene: TRBV11-2; CDR3nt: TGTGCCAGCAGCTTGGACGGGGGACCGGAGCTGTTTTTT; CDR3aa: CASSLDGGPELFF
d_gene: .; j_gene: TRBJ1-4; abundance: once; v_gene: TRBV19; CDR3nt: TGTGCCAGTAGTCTCCAGCAGGGGAGCAAAGAAAAACTGTTTTTT; CDR3aa: CASSLQQGSKEKLFF
d_gene: TRBD1; j_gene: TRBJ2-1; abundance: .; v_gene: TRBV27; CDR3nt: TGTGCCAGCAGTCCTCCCGGACAAGGGGGCTATGAGCAGTTCTTC; CDR3aa: CASSPPGQGGYEQFF
d_gene: .; j_gene: TRBJ1-1; abundance: .; v_gene: TRBV12-5; CDR3nt: TGTGCTAGTGGTTTGGACTGGGGGGACACTGAAGCTTTCTTT; CDR3aa: CASGLDWGDTEAFF
d_gene: TRBD1; j_gene: TRBJ1-1; abundance: .; v_gene: TRBV18; CDR3nt: TGTGCCAGCTCATCAGACAGGGCAGGAGGAACTGAAGCTTTCTTT; CDR3aa: CASSSDRAGGTEAFF
d_gene: .; j_gene: TRBJ1-4; abundance: .; v_gene: TRBV4-1; CDR3nt: TGCGCCAGCAGCCAAGCTGCCGCAGGGGCAAATGAAAAACTGTTTTTT; CDR3aa: CASSQAAAGANEKLFF
d_gene: TRBD1; j_gene: TRBJ1-6; abundance: .; v_gene: TRBV19; CDR3nt: TGTGCCAGTAGTATAAGTGGACAGGGGTTCTCTAACCTCCACTTT; CDR3aa: CASSISGQGFSNLHF
d_gene: .; j_gene: TRBJ1-2; abundance: .; v_gene: TRBV5-4; CDR3nt: TGTGCCAGCAGCCAGGGACTAAACTATGGCTACACCTTC; CDR3aa: CASSQGLNYGYTF
d_gene: .; j_gene: TRBJ2-7; abundance: .; v_gene: TRBV13; CDR3nt: TGTGCCAGCAGCTTAGGTGGGGGGAACTCCTACGAGCAGTACTTC; CDR3aa: CASSLGGGNSYEQYF
d_gene: .; j_gene: TRBJ1-6; abundance: few; v_gene: TRBV6-1; CDR3nt: TGTGCCAGCAGTGAAGTAGATAATTCACCCCTCCACTTT; CDR3aa: CASSEVDNSPLHF
d_gene: TRBD1; j_gene: TRBJ2-5; abundance: .; v_gene: TRBV5-4; CDR3nt: TGTGCCTGTGCGAATACAGGGGGAATAGAGACCCAGTACTTC; CDR3aa: CACANTGGIETQYF
d_gene: .; j_gene: TRBJ2-3; abundance: .; v_gene: TRBV7-9; CDR3nt: TGTGCCAGCAGCAGACAGCATTCAGATACGCAGTATTTT; CDR3aa: CASSRQHSDTQYF
d_gene: .; j_gene: TRBJ2-3; abundance: .; v_gene: TRBV5-6; CDR3nt: TGTGCCAGCAGAGCGGGTCGCCTAGGAGATACGCAGTATTTT; CDR3aa: CASRAGRLGDTQYF
d_gene: .; j_gene: TRBJ2-4; abundance: .; v_gene: TRBV18; CDR3nt: TGTGCCAGCTCACAGGACAGTAAAAACATTCAGTACTTC; CDR3aa: CASSQDSKNIQYF
d_gene: .; j_gene: TRBJ2-5; abundance: .; v_gene: TRBV28; CDR3nt: TGTGCCAGCAGTACTCAGGTCCCGGAGACCCAGTACTTC; CDR3aa: CASSTQVPETQYF
d_gene: TRBD1; j_gene: TRBJ2-7; abundance: once; v_gene: TRBV7-9; CDR3nt: TGTGCCAGCAGTCCCGGGGGACAGGGGGCCTACGAGCAGTACTTC; CDR3aa: CASSPGGQGAYEQYF